What follows is one T cell receptor (beta chain) and its context. Its antigen is unidentified. The CDR3 has 13 amino acids. V gave up 9 bases and J gave up 4 bases, with 14 bases separating them. Germline V CDR1 and CDR2: LNHDA, SQIVND (reference sequence). TCRdb's copy holds only in-frame clones and misses some; the assay was immunoSEQ multiplex PCR. Of tens of thousands of clones in the sample, about nine tenths were seen once. This sample is drawn from a study of OX40 agonist ivuxolimab in advanced cancers. General study points: Researchers did not establish what antigens the expanded peripheral T cells target. Averaged across samples, CD8+ T cells carried more expanded clones than CD4+ did. Low normalized clonal expansion also occurred in some nonresponding patients. Both blood CD4+ and CD8+ T cells showed clonal growth by week 6 at 0.1 to 3.0 mg/kg.

The chain couples TRBV19 to TRBJ2-3, with D unclear. This TCR came from an adult with an advanced solid tumor such as melanoma, head and neck, liver or kidney cancer. The sequences come from CD4+ or CD8+ T cells sorted from blood, collected in a trial of the OX40 agonist ivuxolimab. The CDR3 protein is CASRGPSADTQYF. The CDR3 DNA reads TGTGCCAGCAGAGGACCGTCCGCAGATACGCAGTATTTT.